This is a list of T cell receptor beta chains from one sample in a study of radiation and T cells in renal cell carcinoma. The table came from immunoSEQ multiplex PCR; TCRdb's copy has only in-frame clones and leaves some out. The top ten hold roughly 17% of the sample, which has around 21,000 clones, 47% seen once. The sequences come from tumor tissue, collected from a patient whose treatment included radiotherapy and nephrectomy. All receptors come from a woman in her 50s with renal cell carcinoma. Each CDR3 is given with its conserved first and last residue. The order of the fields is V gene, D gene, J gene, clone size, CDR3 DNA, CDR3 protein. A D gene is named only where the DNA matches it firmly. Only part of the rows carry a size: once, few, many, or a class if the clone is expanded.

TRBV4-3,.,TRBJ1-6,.,TGCGCCAGCAGCTTAACCGGGCTGGAGAATTCACCCCTCCACTTT,CASSLTGLENSPLHF
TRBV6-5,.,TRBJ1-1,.,TGTGCCAGCAGTTTAGGTGAGAACACTGAAGCTTTCTTT,CASSLGENTEAFF
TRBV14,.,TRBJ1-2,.,TGTGCCAGCAGCCAAGGAGTGTCACCTGGCTATGGCTACACCTTC,CASSQGVSPGYGYTF
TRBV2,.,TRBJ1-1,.,TGTGCCAGCAGTGTGTCGGGGGGGAACACTGAAGCTTTCTTT,CASSVSGGNTEAFF
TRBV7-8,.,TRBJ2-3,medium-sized,TGTGCCAGCAGCCCGTTACCTTGGGAAGTAGATACGCAGTATTTT,CASSPLPWEVDTQYF
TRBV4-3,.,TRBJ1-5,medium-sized,TGCGCCAGCAGCCAAGACAGGGTGGAGGTGCCCCAGCATTTT,CASSQDRVEVPQHF
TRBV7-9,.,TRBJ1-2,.,TGTGCCAGCAGCCCGACAGGAGCTAACTATGGCTACACCTTC,CASSPTGANYGYTF
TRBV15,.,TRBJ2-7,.,TGTGCCACCAGAGTTTCGACAGGCCCTTACGAGCAGTACTTC,CATRVSTGPYEQYF
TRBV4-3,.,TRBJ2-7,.,TGCGCCAGCAGCTTTCCGGGCGCAAACGTCTACGAGCAGTACTTC,CASSFPGANVYEQYF
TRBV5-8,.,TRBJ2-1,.,TGTGCCAGCAGCTTTGGCCAGGCTGATGAGCAGTTCTTC,CASSFGQADEQFF
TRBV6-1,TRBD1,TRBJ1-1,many,TGTGCCAGCACGGGACAGGGGACGGAAGCTTTCTTT,CASTGQGTEAFF
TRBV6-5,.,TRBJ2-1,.,TGTGCCAGCAGTTCCCCGCAAGGGGGTATTCACAATGAGCAGTTCTTC,CASSSPQGGIHNEQFF
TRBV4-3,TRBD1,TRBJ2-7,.,TGCGCCAGCAGCCGGAATGAGGGGGCTTTATACGAGCAGTACTTC,CASSRNEGALYEQYF
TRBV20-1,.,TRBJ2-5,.,TGCAGTGCTAGGATACAAGAGACCCAGTACTTC,CSARIQETQYF
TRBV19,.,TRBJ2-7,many,TGTGCCAGTAGTAACCGCTCCTCGGCGTACGAGCAGTACTTC,CASSNRSSAYEQYF
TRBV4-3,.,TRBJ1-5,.,TGCGCCAGCAGCCAAGATATGATAGGGCCTAACCAGCCCCAGCATTTT,CASSQDMIGPNQPQHF
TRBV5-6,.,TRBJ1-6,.,TGTGCCAGCAGCTCGCCCACTGGACGTCTTCTCCACTTT,CASSSPTGRLLHF
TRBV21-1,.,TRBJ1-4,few,TGTGCCAGCAGGTTCCCTTTAAGTAATGAAAAACTGTTTTTT,CASRFPLSNEKLFF
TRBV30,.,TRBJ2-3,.,TGTGCCTGGGACAGGACAGATACGCAGTATTTT,CAWDRTDTQYF
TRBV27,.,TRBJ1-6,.,TGTGCCAGCGGGCTCGACTCGCGGCCCCTCCACTTT,CASGLDSRPLHF
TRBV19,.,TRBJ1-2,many,TGTGCCAGTAGTATAGGGCTGGGTTCTTTCGGCTACACCTTC,CASSIGLGSFGYTF
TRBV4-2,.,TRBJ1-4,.,TGTGCCAGCAGCCCGGACAGAGGGTTAGAAAAACTGTTTTTT,CASSPDRGLEKLFF
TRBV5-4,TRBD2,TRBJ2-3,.,TGTGCCAGCAGCTTGCAGCTAGCGGGGGCCCGGGATACGCAGTATTTT,CASSLQLAGARDTQYF
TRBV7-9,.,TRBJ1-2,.,TGTGCCAGCAGCCCGGGGACTCAGCGGTACTATGGCTACACCTTC,CASSPGTQRYYGYTF
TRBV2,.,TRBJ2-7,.,TGTGCCAGCTCGCTGGACAACACACCATACGAGCAGTACTTC,CASSLDNTPYEQYF
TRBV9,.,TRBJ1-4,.,TGTGCCAGCAGCGTGGGTTGGGCGATTTCTAATGAAAAACTGTTTTTT,CASSVGWAISNEKLFF
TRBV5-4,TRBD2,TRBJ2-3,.,TGTGCCAGCAGCAGCCTAGCGGGGGGATCTAGCACAGATACGCAGTATTTT,CASSSLAGGSSTDTQYF
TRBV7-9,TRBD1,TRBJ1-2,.,TGTGCCAGCAGCTGGACAGGCAACTATGGCTACACCTTC,CASSWTGNYGYTF
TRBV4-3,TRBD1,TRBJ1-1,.,TGCGCCAGCAGCCTCACGTCAGGGGGCGGCACTGAAGCTTTCTTT,CASSLTSGGGTEAFF
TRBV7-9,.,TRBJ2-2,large,TGTGCCAGCAGCTTCCGGGACAATGGCACCGGGGAGCTGTTTTTT,CASSFRDNGTGELFF
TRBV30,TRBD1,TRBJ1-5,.,TGTGCCTGGAGAGCCGGGACAGGGGGTCAGCCCCAGCATTTT,CAWRAGTGGQPQHF
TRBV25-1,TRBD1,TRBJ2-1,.,TGTGCCAGCAGTCTACAGGGGATTAATGAGCAGTTCTTC,CASSLQGINEQFF
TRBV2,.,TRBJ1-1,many,TGTGCCAGCAGTGGTAACAGCCTAAAAGCTTTCTTT,CASSGNSLKAFF
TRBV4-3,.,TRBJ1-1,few,TGCGCCAGCAGCCAAGACAGGGTTGGCACTGAAGCTTTCTTT,CASSQDRVGTEAFF
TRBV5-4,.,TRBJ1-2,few,TGTGCCAGCAGCTTGGATCCCGCGGCCCCTGGCTACACCTTC,CASSLDPAAPGYTF
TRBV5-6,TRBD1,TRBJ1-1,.,TGTGCCAGCAGCCGCCCCCGGACAGGGGCGCCGAACACTGAAGCTTTCTTT,CASSRPRTGAPNTEAFF
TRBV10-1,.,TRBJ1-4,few,TGCGCCAGCAGTGGACCAGGGAAAACTAATGAAAAACTGTTTTTT,CASSGPGKTNEKLFF
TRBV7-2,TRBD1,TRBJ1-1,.,TGTGCCACGGGACAGACGAACACTGAAGCTTTCTTT,CATGQTNTEAFF
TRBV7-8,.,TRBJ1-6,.,TGTGCCAGCAGCAAAGACGGGTATAATTCACCCCTCCACTTT,CASSKDGYNSPLHF
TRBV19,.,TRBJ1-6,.,TGTGCCGGGCCCGTTTTACCGTTGCCTTGTCTTTCACCCCTCCACTTT,CAGPVLPLPCLSPLHF
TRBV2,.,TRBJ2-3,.,TGTGCCAGCCGGGGCTTCTACACAGATACGCAGTATTTT,CASRGFYTDTQYF
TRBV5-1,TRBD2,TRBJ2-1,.,TGCGCCAGCAGCTCGGGACTAGCGGACGGGAATGAGCAGTTCTTC,CASSSGLADGNEQFF
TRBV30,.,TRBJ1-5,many,TGTGCCTGGAGTGTGGATATTATCGAGCCCCAGCATTTT,CAWSVDIIEPQHF
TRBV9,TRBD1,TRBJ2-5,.,TGTGCCAGCAGCGTAGGAGAGAGGGGGCCTTTCCAAGAGACCCAGTACTTC,CASSVGERGPFQETQYF
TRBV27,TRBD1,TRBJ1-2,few,TGTGCCAGCAGTCCGGGGACAGGGGGCGGGCGATACTATGGCTACACCTTC,CASSPGTGGGRYYGYTF
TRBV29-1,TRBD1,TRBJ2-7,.,TGCAGCGTTGGGACAGGCTCCTACGAGCAGTACTTC,CSVGTGSYEQYF
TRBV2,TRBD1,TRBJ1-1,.,TGTGCCAGCACAACCGGGACAGGGTACCTGGAAGCTTTCTTT,CASTTGTGYLEAFF
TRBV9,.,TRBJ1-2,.,TGTGCCAGCAGCGTAGACCAGGGGACGTTAGATGGCTACACCTTC,CASSVDQGTLDGYTF
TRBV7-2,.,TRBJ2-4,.,TGTGCCAGCAGCTTAGACGGGGGGCCTTCTTCCATTCAGTACTTC,CASSLDGGPSSIQYF
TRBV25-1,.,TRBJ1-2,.,TGTGCCAGCAGTGTTGGCCATGGCTACACCTTC,CASSVGHGYTF
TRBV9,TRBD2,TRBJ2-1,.,TGTGCCAGCAGCGTAGCGGGCGGGGGGGCCTACAATGAGCAGTTCTTC,CASSVAGGGAYNEQFF
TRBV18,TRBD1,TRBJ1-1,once,TGTGCCAGCTCGACAGGGAGAGGGAACACTGAAGCTTTCTTT,CASSTGRGNTEAFF
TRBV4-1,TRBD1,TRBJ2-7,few,TGCGCCAGCAGCCAAGGAGAAACCGTAAGAGGACAGGGAATATACGAGCAGTACTTC,CASSQGETVRGQGIYEQYF
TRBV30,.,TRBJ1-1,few,TGTGCCTGGAGTACCCAGGGAGAAGCTTTCTTT,CAWSTQGEAFF
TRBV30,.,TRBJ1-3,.,TGTGCCTGGGAACAGGGAGTTGGAAACACCATATATTTT,CAWEQGVGNTIYF
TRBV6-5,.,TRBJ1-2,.,TGTGCCAGCAGGATGGGCGGAGGCTACACCTTC,CASRMGGGYTF
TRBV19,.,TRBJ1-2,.,TGTGCCAGTACTCCGGTGGGGAACTATGGCTACACCTTC,CASTPVGNYGYTF
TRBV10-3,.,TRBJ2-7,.,TGTGCCATCAGCGCCCCGTCCGGCTACGAGCAGTACTTC,CAISAPSGYEQYF
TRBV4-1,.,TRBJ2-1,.,TGCGCCAGCAGCCAAGAAGGGAGTCTTAAGCATGAGCAGTTCTTC,CASSQEGSLKHEQFF
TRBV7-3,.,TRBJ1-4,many,TGTGCCAGCAGCGCCGACAGCTTCGCAACTAATGAAAAACTGTTTTTT,CASSADSFATNEKLFF